Listed below are T cell receptor beta chains from one sample, sequenced in a study of T cell changes during pregnancy in multiple sclerosis. Data came from immunoSEQ multiplex PCR; TCRdb stores just in-frame clones and leaves some out. This table holds under 85,000 clones, roughly 94% found once. The starting material was peripheral blood, obtained in the third trimester of pregnancy. These receptors all come from a female donor with multiple sclerosis, enrolled in a pregnancy study. CDR3s include the opening cysteine and the closing phenylalanine or tryptophan.

J	V	CDR3
TRBJ2-1	TRBV5-6	CASSLRVGGGPHNEQFF
TRBJ2-5	TRBV7-2	CASSILAGGRGETQYF
TRBJ1-3	TRBV7-8	CASSLRQAPNSGNTIYF
TRBJ2-7	TRBV7-9	CASSPGTGGYEQYF
TRBJ1-1	TRBV2	CASSEEVNTEAFF
TRBJ1-2	TRBV9	CASSVAGQGYGYTF
TRBJ2-7	TRBV4-1	CASAKIGGEQYF
TRBJ1-3	TRBV15	CATTPDRGLGNTIYF
TRBJ2-7	TRBV6-5	CASSYNQDSYEQYF
TRBJ1-5	TRBV2	CASSGRAVYQPQHF
TRBJ2-3	TRBV7-6	CASSSRQGSTDTQYF
TRBJ1-2	TRBV4-3	CASSQDAGYGYTF
TRBJ2-3	TRBV7-9	CASSPGQGRSDTQYF
TRBJ2-1	TRBV6-4	CASSDSGGGAHEQFF
TRBJ2-7	TRBV29-1	CSVEDQGRVDQYF
TRBJ2-5	TRBV7-2	CASSLAGGGSQYF
TRBJ1-2	TRBV18	CASSPLNRVVYGYTF
TRBJ2-2	TRBV9	CATSKDLTGGAGELFF
TRBJ2-6	TRBV5-6	CASSYRVSGANVLTF
TRBJ1-2	TRBV15	CATSRGPIPRQGSNYGYTF
TRBJ2-7	TRBV2	CASSEEGVGSYEQYF
TRBJ2-1	TRBV19	CASSILTGVGINEQFF
TRBJ1-5	TRBV6-6	CASRGGTGDQPQHF
TRBJ2-7	TRBV5-1	CASSLTSGGNNEQYF
TRBJ1-5	TRBV28	CASSSDRDSNQPQHF
TRBJ1-2	TRBV6-1	CASSDLTGRIGYTF
TRBJ1-5	TRBV7-2	CASSFRTGSRQPQHF
TRBJ2-2	TRBV11-3	CASSLWPGELFF
TRBJ2-7	TRBV7-7	CASSLEGRRTYEQYF
TRBJ1-3	TRBV7-9	CASSLRQGGENTIYF
TRBJ1-2	TRBV5-1	CASSSNSWLRYGYTF
TRBJ1-3	TRBV5-4	CASSSSSGTGAIYF
TRBJ2-3	TRBV6-1	CASSDSMGGGPTDTQYF
TRBJ1-5	TRBV19	CASVSDSNQPQHF
TRBJ1-2	TRBV5-6	CASSPGTVQNYGYTF
TRBJ2-7	TRBV4-1	CASSQAFAGLAGEEQYF
TRBJ1-1	TRBV4-2	CASSQVIEAGNTEAFF
TRBJ2-7	TRBV4-2	CASSQELLSYEQYF
TRBJ2-3	TRBV7-2	CASSRRTSGGTDTQYF
TRBJ1-3	TRBV11-2	CASSPWTGASSGNTIYF
TRBJ1-1	TRBV11-2	CASSFLGRESTEAFF
TRBJ1-1	TRBV11-3	CASGQGGTEAFF
TRBJ1-5	TRBV6-5	CASSSPGRGPQHF